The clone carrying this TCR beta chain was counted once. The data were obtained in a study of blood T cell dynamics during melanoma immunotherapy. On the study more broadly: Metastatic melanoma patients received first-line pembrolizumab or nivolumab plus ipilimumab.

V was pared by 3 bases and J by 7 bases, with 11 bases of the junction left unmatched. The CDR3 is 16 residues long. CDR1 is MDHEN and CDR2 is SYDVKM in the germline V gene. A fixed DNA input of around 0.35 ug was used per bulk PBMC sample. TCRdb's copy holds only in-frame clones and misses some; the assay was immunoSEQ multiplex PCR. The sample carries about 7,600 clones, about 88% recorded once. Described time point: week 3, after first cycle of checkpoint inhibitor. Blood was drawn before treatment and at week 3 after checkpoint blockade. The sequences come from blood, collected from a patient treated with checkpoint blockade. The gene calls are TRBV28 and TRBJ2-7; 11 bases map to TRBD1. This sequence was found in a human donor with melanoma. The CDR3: CASSLDRTGGSWEQYF. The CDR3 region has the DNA TGTGCCAGCAGTTTGGACCGGACAGGGGGCTCTTGGGAGCAGTACTTC.